A single sample is the source of the 6 T cell receptor beta chains below, sequenced in a study of T cell repertoires in cytomegalovirus infection. TCRdb independently ran MiXCR on the reads; one entry per CDR3 protein. The sample holds under 200,000 distinct CDR3 sequences, roughly 9.8% seen once. The sequenced material came from PBMCs. All receptors come from a human donor in good health (CMV status not recorded). Some clones in this sample may be carry-over from other donors' samples.

This clonotype has at least ten counts. The V gene is TRBV6-1, the J gene TRBJ2-3; unclear D gene. The V gene lost 5 bases and the J gene lost 3 bases, with 18 bases spanning the gap. The CDR3 runs to 16 residues. Germline V CDR1 and CDR2: MNHNS, SASEGT. CDR3 loop: CASSQPILPGTDTQYF. In DNA, the CDR3 is TGTGCCAGCAGTCAACCTATACTGCCCGGAACAGATACGCAGTATTTT.

This clonotype was recorded a few times. The J gene is TRBJ1-5, the V gene TRBV7-4, with 8 bases lining up with TRBD1. Trimming removed 6 bases from V and 3 bases from J; junction bases left unmatched: 4. Germline CDR1 reads SGHVT; CDR2 reads SQSDAQ. The CDR3 extends over 14 amino acids. This chain's CDR3 is CASSTDRVNQPQHF. CDR3 sequence (DNA): TGTGCCAGCAGTACGGACAGGGTCAATCAGCCCCAGCATTTT.

This chain connects TRBV6-2 or TRBV6-3 to TRBJ2-6; D call uncertain. Germline V CDR1 and CDR2: MNHEY, SVGEGT. V lost 7 bases, J lost 3 bases, and 7 bases lay in between. The CDR3 length is 13 residues. CDR3 sequence: CASNTYGANVLTF. The CDR3 nucleotides are TGTGCCAGCAACACCTATGGGGCCAACGTCCTGACTTTC.

The chain couples TRBV19 to TRBJ2-3; D not resolved. CDR1 and CDR2 (germline): LNHDA, SQIVND (reference sequence). The CDR3 has 12 amino acids. Trimming took off 8 bases at V and 5 bases at J, with 11 bases between the two ends. The CDR3 loop is CASGWPGDTQYF. In DNA, the CDR3 is TGTGCCAGTGGCTGGCCGGGAGATACGCAGTATTTT.

V is TRBV27 and J is TRBJ2-1, with D possibly matching TRBD2 (5 bases). The length of the CDR3 is 12 residues. Germline lookup yields CDR1 MNHEY and CDR2 SMNVEV (reference sequence). Trimming removed 5 bases at V and 10 bases at J, with 12 bases between. The CDR3 sequence: CASSQRTGEQFF. The CDR3 nucleotides are TGTGCCAGCAGTCAAAGGACTGGCGAGCAGTTCTTC.

This clonotype was detected ten times or more. The chain recombines TRBV7-2 with TRBJ1-5, with 9 bases identical to TRBD1. Germline V gives CDR1 SGHTA, CDR2 FQGNSA. The CDR3 is 13 amino acids. V was pared by 8 bases and J by 1 base, with 0 bases of the junction left unmatched. The CDR3 is CASGTGSNQPQHF. The CDR3 DNA is TGTGCCAGCGGGACAGGGAGCAATCAGCCCCAGCATTTT.